The 13 T cell receptor beta chains below come from one sample, sequenced in a study of blood T cell repertoires in COVID-19 (dated by TCRdb to about 2020). Library prep was done by the immunoSEQ multiplex PCR assay. This is the immuneACCESS table as TCRdb keeps it, with only in-frame sequences that have V and J called. A part of the clones is gone; compared with another copy, unresolved V genes explain less than half, and the rest is unexplained. This sample gives about 200,000 clones in total; 94% of them show up just once. About 0.76% of the sample rests with the top ten. Input material: peripheral blood. All receptors come from a man aged 30 to 45 with COVID-19, enrolled during active disease.

This sequence joins TRBV5-4 and TRBJ1-2; D may be TRBD1 (6 bases). Germline V lookup: CDR1 SGHNT, CDR2 YYREEE (reference sequence). The CDR3 covers 16 residues. V lost 4 bases and J 0 bases, leaving 16 bases between the germline ends. The CDR3 region has the DNA TGTGCCAGCAGCCTCGGACAGAGGGGAACTAACTATGGCTACACCTTC. As protein: CASSLGQRGTNYGYTF. The complete variable domain, with remaining parts taken from reference TRBV5-4 and TRBJ1-2, reads ETGVTQSPTHLIKTRGQQVTLRCSSQSGHNTVSWYQQALGQGPQFIFQYYREEENGRGNFPPRFSGLQFPNYSSELNVNALELDDSALYLCASSLGQRGTNYGYTFGSGTRLTVV.

The J gene is TRBJ2-3, the V gene TRBV6-5; 9 positions agree with TRBD1. Germline CDR1 reads MNHEY; CDR2 reads SVGAGI. The CDR3 sequence is 14 residues long. Unmatched junction bases numbered 3, after V lost 4 bases and J lost 4 bases. CDR3 in DNA: TGTGCCAGCAGTTCAACAGGGGGCGCAGATACGCAGTATTTT. Its translation is CASSSTGGADTQYF.

The J gene is TRBJ2-7, the V gene TRBV6-1; D is perhaps TRBD2 (7 bases). Looked up from germline, CDR1 is MNHNS and CDR2 is SASEGT. V dropped 2 bases and J dropped 6 bases, with 23 bases sitting between them. This CDR3 has 17 residues. The CDR3: CASSETGWGGSQAEQYF. In DNA form, the CDR3 reads TGTGCCAGCAGTGAAACAGGGTGGGGGGGGTCCCAAGCCGAGCAGTACTTC.

The chain is built from TRBV4-1 and TRBJ2-7; 9 bases fit TRBD1. Germline V gene data show CDR1 as MGHRA and CDR2 as YSYEKL. The CDR3 has 13 residues. The V gene end was trimmed by 5 bases and the J gene end by 5 bases; junction bases not matched to a gene: 4. The CDR3, as DNA: TGCGCCAGCAGCGCACAGGGGGCCCACGAGCAGTACTTC. This translates into CASSAQGAHEQYF.

The CDR3 nucleotides are TGTGCCAGCTCCACAGGGGGCGCGGACACCGGGGAGCTGTTTTTT. It translates to CASSTGGADTGELFF. The V gene is TRBV18, the J gene TRBJ2-2, with 9 bases lining up with TRBD1. Germline V gene sequence: CDR1 KGHSH, CDR2 LQKENI. V shed 6 bases and J 3 bases; nucleotides not matched to a gene: 5. CDR3 length: 15 amino acids.

This clone was seen a handful of times. The genes are TRBV30 and TRBJ1-3; no reliable D call. CDR1 is GTSNPN and CDR2 is SVGIG in the germline V gene (reference sequence). V lost 6 bases and J lost 4, with 16 bases in between. The CDR3 runs to 14 residues. The chain's CDR3 is CACPSSRGGNTIYF. As DNA, the CDR3 is TGTGCCTGCCCGTCGTCCAGAGGAGGAAACACCATATATTTT.

This clone was detected once. The chain combines TRBV30 with TRBJ1-6; weak D call: TRBD1 (6 bases). The germline CDR1 and CDR2 sequences are GTSNPN and SVGIG (reference sequence). The length of the CDR3 is 13 residues. Trimming removed 4 bases at V and 7 bases at J, with 11 bases between. The CDR3 loop is CAWTGQGNSPLHF. CDR3 coding DNA: TGTGCCTGGACAGGGCAGGGGAATTCACCCCTCCACTTT.

The chain has TRBV19 and TRBJ2-7, with 8 nucleotides matching TRBD1. With V trimmed by 3 bases and J by 4 bases, 2 bases remained unmatched. The CDR3 totals 13 residues. The germline V gene has CDR1 LNHDA and CDR2 SQIVND (reference sequence). The CDR3 DNA reads TGTGCCAGTAGTATTGACAGGGGATACGAGCAGTACTTC. It specifies CASSIDRGYEQYF.

The chain employs TRBV4-1 and TRBJ2-6; maybe TRBD2 (6 bases). CDR3 size: 18 residues. V lost 1 base to trimming and J lost 2 bases, with 15 bases between them. Germline-derived CDR1 and CDR2 are MGHRA and YSYEKL. The DNA for the CDR3 is TGCGCCAGCAGCCAAGGACGGGCAGGGAGGACTGGGGCCAACGTCCTGACTTTC. Protein: CASSQGRAGRTGANVLTF.

The chain links TRBV7-9 to TRBJ2-2; 12 bases fit TRBD1. The CDR3 length is 14 residues. After removal of 0 bases from V and 12 bases from J, the junction contained 2 bases not matched to a gene. Germline V CDR1 and CDR2: SEHNR, FQNEAQ (reference sequence). The CDR3 DNA is TGTGCCAGCAGCTTAGCGGGGGACAGGGGGCAGCTGTTTTTT. Translating it yields CASSLAGDRGQLFF. The full variable domain, with the rest looked up from reference TRBV7-9 and TRBJ2-2, is DTGVSQNPRHKITKRGQNVTFRCDPISEHNRLYWYRQTLGQGPEFLTYFQNEAQLEKSRLLSDRFSAERPKGSFSTLEIQRTEQGDSAMYLCASSLAGDRGQLFFGEGSRLTVL.

The chain employs TRBV5-1 and TRBJ1-1; TRBD1 matches 8 bases. Per the germline V gene, CDR1 is SGHRS and CDR2 is YFSETQ. Trimming cost V 2 bases and J 3 bases; bases outside gene matches: 3. CDR3 length: 14 residues. Written as DNA, the CDR3 is TGCGCCAGCAGCTTACAGGGGGAGGACACTGAAGCTTTCTTT. This codes for CASSLQGEDTEAFF.

The chain couples TRBV13 to TRBJ2-1, with D tentatively TRBD2 (5 bases). Germline V CDR1 and CDR2: PRHDT, FYEKMQ (reference sequence). V was pared by 3 bases and J by 0 bases, with 15 bases between. The CDR3 spans 17 residues. The CDR3 protein is CASSLPLGAVSYNEQFF. For the CDR3, the DNA is TGTGCCAGCAGCTTGCCCCTAGGAGCGGTCTCCTACAATGAGCAGTTCTTC. The entire variable domain, with the rest obtained from reference TRBV13 and TRBJ2-1, is as follows: AAGVIQSPRHLIKEKRETATLKCYPIPRHDTVYWYQQGPGQDPQFLISFYEKMQSDKGSIPDRFSAQQFSDYHSELNMSSLELGDSALYFCASSLPLGAVSYNEQFFGPGTRLTVL.

J is TRBJ2-1 and V is TRBV12-3 or TRBV12-4, with D maybe TRBD2 (5 bases). The CDR3 consists of 12 residues. Between the trimmed V and J ends, which lost 6 bases and 7 bases, there was a span of 10 bases. The CDR3 sequence: CASRVALNEQFF. In DNA, the CDR3 is TGTGCCAGCAGGGTAGCGTTAAATGAGCAGTTCTTC.